The rows below give T cell receptor beta chains drawn from one sample of a study of T cell responses to AZD1222 COVID-19 vaccine. Libraries were prepared by immunoSEQ multiplex PCR; TCRdb keeps only in-frame clonotypes and omits some of them. The profile covers 120,000 to 150,000 clones, with about 91% appearing a single time and around 5% taken by the ten largest. This material consisted of peripheral blood, taken on day 0 of AZD1222 vaccination. These receptors were collected from an adult in good health. CDR3s leave out the opening cysteine and the closing phenylalanine or tryptophan.

TRBV5-1 ASSPPGPEI
TRBV12-2 ASRYLEPGQGAVQPQH
TRBV12-5 ASGFQGPSYEQY
TRBV2 ASSDFGGRSEKLF
TRBV30 AWTGQALLPVGT
TRBV5-1 ASTTVGQSNTGELF
TRBV28 ASNDRLAALYNEQF
TRBV4-1 ASSLTSGTPVHYGYT
TRBV5-6 ASTGQPSSPLH
TRBV12-3/TRBV12-4 ASMRGGRTQY
TRBV29-1 SARGMNTEAF
TRBV7-9 ASSLVGSGIHEQF
TRBV27 ASSLSVVADYGYT
TRBV6-5 ASSPTGANYGYT
TRBV6-5 ASYRAKNTEAF
TRBV9 ASSAPGRSYEQY
TRBV7-8 ASSHNRNQPQH
TRBV19 ASSVDTGIKGSPLH
TRBV5-6 ASSKDFNEKLF
TRBV7-6 ASSPQKLGGTEAF
TRBV6-1 ASSERREASEQY
TRBV3-1/TRBV3-2 ASRDRVTDTQY
TRBV7-9 ASSRDVYNEQF
TRBV29-1 SVVGGGNQPQH
TRBV5-5 ASSFSGTETYEQY
TRBV5-1 ASSRGLADYEQY
TRBV11-2 ASSLAAAYYGYT
TRBV5-6 ASSLLSKNEKLF
TRBV28 ASRKTSESYNEQF
TRBV7-8 ASSLGPGGARNTEAF